A single sample is the source of the 4 T cell receptor beta chains below, sequenced in a study of blood T cells in healthy people across ages. Then a second PCR, running about 6 to 12 cycles, was carried out with a sample-barcoded 5' primer and a J-beta primer mix. MiXCR, run by TCRdb on the 5' RACE reads, gives a single entry per CDR3 protein. The sample contains hundreds of thousands of distinct CDR3 sequences, around 28% of which appear only once. Sequencing was done on a sample of blood. The receptors shown here come from a woman older than 75 in good health.

This clonotype has a count of ten or more. V and J are TRBV4-3 and TRBJ1-1; perhaps TRBD1 as D (6 bases). V lost 4 bases, J lost 3 bases, and 9 bases lay in between. In germline, CDR1 is LGHNA, CDR2 YSLEER. The CDR3 runs 13 residues. CDR3 nucleotide sequence: TGCGCCAGCAGCCGCAGGGGCGACACTGAAGCTTTCTTT. Its protein is CASSRRGDTEAFF.

In its sample, this clonotype was seen a few times. This may come from a read error, since a much larger clone is one base off. The chain is built from TRBV15 and TRBJ2-1; TRBD2 matches 10 bases. The DNA end is more similar to TRBJ2-7, so the J call may be wrong. Germline CDR1 reads LNHNV; CDR2 reads YYDKDF (reference sequence). CDR3 size: 16 residues. CDR3 region: CATSRQRGGSYNEQYF. DNA for the CDR3: TGTGCCACCAGCAGACAGCGGGGGGGGTCCTACAATGAGCAGTACTTC.

This clonotype was seen many times. CDR3 amino acids: CASSPPGRGAGYEQYF. The CDR3 region has the DNA TGTGCCAGCAGTCCCCCGGGCAGGGGTGCGGGTTACGAGCAGTACTTC. The chain carries TRBV6-2 or TRBV6-3 and TRBJ2-7, with D perhaps matching TRBD1 (6 bases). Germline V lookup: CDR1 MNHEY, CDR2 SVGEGT. The germline V and J ends were trimmed by 5 bases and 4 bases, with 21 bases remaining between them. The CDR3 runs 16 residues.

Worth noting for this clonotype: This could be a read error, since a much larger clone is one nucleotide away. The chain uses TRBV2 and TRBJ2-5; D may be TRBD2 (7 bases). The CDR3 covers 13 residues. Germline V lookup: CDR1 SNHLY, CDR2 FYNNEI. Trimming took off 5 bases at V and 11 bases at J, with 18 bases between the two ends. CDR3 region: CASSSWGGNEQYF. In DNA, the CDR3 is TGTGCCAGCAGTAGTTGGGGGGGCAATGAGCAGTACTTC.